Given below is one T cell receptor beta chain in context. Antigen unknown. The CDR3 totals 15 residues. V lost 3 bases and J 2 bases, leaving 11 bases between the germline ends. CDR1 and CDR2 (germline): SGDLS, YYNGEE. PCR employed 60 Vbeta and 13 Jbeta primers. Repertoires were generated with immunoSEQ multiplex PCR, while TCRdb's copy carries only in-frame clones and drops some. The profile covers some 150,000 clones, with roughly 85% appearing a single time and 1.5% taken by the ten largest. The data are from a study of cytomegalovirus exposure and HLA in healthy donors. Study conclusions and caveats: The later analysis indicated that the majority of CMV-associated TCR beta chains appeared HLA-restricted.

The source is a middle-aged man in good health and CMV-seronegative. The sample comprised PBMCs. The chain joins TRBV9 to TRBJ2-2; D perhaps matches TRBD1 (6 bases). CDR3 nucleotide sequence: TGTGCCAGCAGCGCCGGACAGATCAACACCGGGGAGCTGTTTTTT. Translated, it gives CASSAGQINTGELFF.